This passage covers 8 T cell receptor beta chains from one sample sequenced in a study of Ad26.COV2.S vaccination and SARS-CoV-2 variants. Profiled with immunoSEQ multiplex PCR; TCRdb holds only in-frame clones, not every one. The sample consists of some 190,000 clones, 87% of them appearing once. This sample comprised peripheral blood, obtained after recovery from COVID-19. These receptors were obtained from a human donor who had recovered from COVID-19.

The DNA of the CDR3 is TGTGCCAGCAGTTTATACAGGCACTCCTACAATGAGCAGTTCTTC. This translates into CASSLYRHSYNEQFF. The chain carries TRBV27 and TRBJ2-1; D is perhaps TRBD1 (5 bases). The V end lost 1 base, the J end lost 0 bases, and 7 bases lay between the germline ends. The CDR3 is 15 amino acids. CDR1 is MNHEY and CDR2 is SMNVEV in the germline V gene (reference sequence).

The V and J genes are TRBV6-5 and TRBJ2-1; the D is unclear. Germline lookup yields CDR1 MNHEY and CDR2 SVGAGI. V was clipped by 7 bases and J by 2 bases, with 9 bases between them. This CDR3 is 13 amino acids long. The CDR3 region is CASTSGTYNEQFF. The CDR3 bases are TGTGCCAGCACGTCCGGTACCTACAATGAGCAGTTCTTC.

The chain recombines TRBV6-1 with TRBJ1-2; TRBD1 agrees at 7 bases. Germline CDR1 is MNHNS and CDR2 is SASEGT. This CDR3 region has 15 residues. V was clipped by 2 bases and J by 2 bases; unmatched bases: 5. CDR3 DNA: TGTGCCAGCAGTGAAAGGGGGACAGAGAACTATGGCTACACCTTC. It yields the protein CASSERGTENYGYTF.

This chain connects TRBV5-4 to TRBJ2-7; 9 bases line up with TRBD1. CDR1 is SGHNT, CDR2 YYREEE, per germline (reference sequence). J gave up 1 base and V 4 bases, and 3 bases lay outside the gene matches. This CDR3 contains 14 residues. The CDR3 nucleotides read TGTGCCAGCAGCCAACAGGGGGCATCCTACGAGCAGTACTTC. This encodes CASSQQGASYEQYF.

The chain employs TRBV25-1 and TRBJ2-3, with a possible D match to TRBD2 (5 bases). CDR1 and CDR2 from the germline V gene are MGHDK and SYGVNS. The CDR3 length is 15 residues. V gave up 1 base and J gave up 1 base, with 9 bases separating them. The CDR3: CASSEFPAGTDTQYF. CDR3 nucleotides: TGTGCCAGCAGTGAATTTCCAGCGGGCACAGATACGCAGTATTTT.

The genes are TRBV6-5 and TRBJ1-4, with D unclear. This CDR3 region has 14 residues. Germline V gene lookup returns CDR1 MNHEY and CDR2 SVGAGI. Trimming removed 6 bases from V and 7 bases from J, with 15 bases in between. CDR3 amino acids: CASSRMTSGEKLFF. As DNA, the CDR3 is TGTGCCAGCAGCCGGATGACAAGTGGTGAAAAACTGTTTTTT.

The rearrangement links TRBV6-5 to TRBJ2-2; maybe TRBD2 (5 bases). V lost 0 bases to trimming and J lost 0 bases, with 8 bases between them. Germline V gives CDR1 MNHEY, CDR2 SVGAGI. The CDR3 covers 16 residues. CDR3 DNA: TGTGCCAGCAGTTACTCGTACGGGGCGAACACCGGGGAGCTGTTTTTT. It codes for CASSYSYGANTGELFF.

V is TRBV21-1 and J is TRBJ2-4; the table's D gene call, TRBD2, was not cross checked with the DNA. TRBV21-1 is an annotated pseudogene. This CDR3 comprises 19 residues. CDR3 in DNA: TGTGCCAGCAGCAAAGCGCTGGGGTGGTGGACTAGCGGGAGCCACATTCAGTACTTC. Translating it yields CASSKALGWWTSGSHIQYF.